These T cell receptor beta chains were read from a single sample in a study of OX40 agonist ivuxolimab in advanced cancers. Method: immunoSEQ multiplex PCR; TCRdb's copy keeps in-frame clones and lacks some. Of over 85,000 clones listed, about 79% are singletons. Material: CD4+ or CD8+ T cells sorted from blood, obtained in a trial of the OX40 agonist ivuxolimab. The receptors were gathered from an adult with an advanced solid tumor such as melanoma, head and neck, liver or kidney cancer. The CDR3 runs from the conserved cysteine through the conserved F or W.

CASSFQGEAYNEQFF,TRBV11-2,TRBJ2-1
CASSLWVGLAGRNEQFF,TRBV7-9,TRBJ2-1
CASSATIRALEETQYF,TRBV13,TRBJ2-5
CASFRQGAPDTQYF,TRBV6-6,TRBJ2-3
CAIKPGQGSYNEQFF,TRBV10-3,TRBJ2-1
CASMGRGNTIYF,TRBV6-5,TRBJ1-3
CATTGASGSTGELFF,TRBV28,TRBJ2-2
CATTRGAAGNTIYF,TRBV6-5,TRBJ1-3
CASSLGFRVPYEQYF,TRBV11-2,TRBJ2-7
CASSLGLNNEQFF,TRBV11-2,TRBJ2-1
CASSLVSGGDVDEQFF,TRBV11-3,TRBJ2-1
CASSPHRGKAFF,TRBV7-3,TRBJ1-1
CASSLIRRGYTF,TRBV5-4,TRBJ1-2
CASRGQGRQSYGYTF,TRBV4-3,TRBJ1-2
CASKRGADRNTEAFF,TRBV19,TRBJ1-1
CASSLTSGSTDTQYF,TRBV5-4,TRBJ2-3
CASSLVGLGGDEQFF,TRBV5-5,TRBJ2-1
CSAVNNEQFF,TRBV20-1,TRBJ2-1
CASSLAPGQGYEQYF,TRBV5-1,TRBJ2-7
CASSRTRTEQFF,TRBV7-2,TRBJ2-1
CASHPRGGPRRNTGELFF,TRBV19,TRBJ2-2
CASSSYGGKNIQYF,TRBV7-2,TRBJ2-4
CASSPDRDSPLHF,TRBV7-9,TRBJ1-6
CASSLVSRPETQYF,TRBV5-6,TRBJ2-5